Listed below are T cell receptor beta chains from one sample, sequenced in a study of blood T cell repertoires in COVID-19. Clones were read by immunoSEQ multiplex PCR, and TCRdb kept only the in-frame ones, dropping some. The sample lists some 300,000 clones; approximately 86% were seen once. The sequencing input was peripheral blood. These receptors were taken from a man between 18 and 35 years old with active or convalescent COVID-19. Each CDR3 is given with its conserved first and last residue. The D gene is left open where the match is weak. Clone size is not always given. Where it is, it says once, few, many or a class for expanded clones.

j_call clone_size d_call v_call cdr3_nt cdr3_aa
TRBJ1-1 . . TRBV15 TGTGCCACCAGCGCACGAGGGGGGGCGGCGAACACTGAAGCTTTCTTT CATSARGGAANTEAFF
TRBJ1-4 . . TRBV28 TGTGCCAGCAAACAGACTAATGAAAAACTGTTTTTT CASKQTNEKLFF
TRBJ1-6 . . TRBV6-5 TGTGCCAGCAGTCTACGGGGGGGAAATTCACCCCTCCACTTT CASSLRGGNSPLHF
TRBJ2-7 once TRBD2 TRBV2 TGTGCCAGCAGACCGGGACTAGCGACCTACGAGCAGTACTTC CASRPGLATYEQYF
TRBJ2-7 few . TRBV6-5 TGTGCCAGCAGCGAGACTGTTTCCTACGAGCAGTACTTC CASSETVSYEQYF
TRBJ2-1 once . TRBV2 TGTGCCAGCAGGACCGCTAGCCCAAGAGGCAATGAGCAGTTCTTC CASRTASPRGNEQFF
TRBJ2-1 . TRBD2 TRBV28 TGTGCCAGCAGTCTCCCCGGGACTAGCGTTATCAATGAGCAGTTCTTC CASSLPGTSVINEQFF
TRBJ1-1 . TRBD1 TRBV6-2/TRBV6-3 TGTGCCAGCAGCCTGACAGGGATGGTCACTGAAGCTTTCTTT CASSLTGMVTEAFF
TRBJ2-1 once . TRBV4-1 TGCGCCAGCAGCCATCCGGCGGGGAGAAACAATGAGCAGTTCTTC CASSHPAGRNNEQFF
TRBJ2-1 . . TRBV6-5 TGTGCCAGCAGTTACTCGAAGGGGTACAATGAGCAGTTCTTC CASSYSKGYNEQFF
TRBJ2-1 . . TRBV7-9 TGTGCCAGCAGCTTAGCAGGGAGGGGGGGACCCTACAATGAGCAGTTCTTC CASSLAGRGGPYNEQFF
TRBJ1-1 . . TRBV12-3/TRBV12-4 TGTGCCAGCAGTTGGGCAGAGAACACTGAAGCTTTCTTT CASSWAENTEAFF
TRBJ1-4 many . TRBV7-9 TGTGCCAGCAGCTTAGGTTTGAGTGCAACTAATGAAAAACTGTTTTTT CASSLGLSATNEKLFF
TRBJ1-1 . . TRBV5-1 TGCGCCAGCAGCTTGCAGGACGGGACACTGGCGCTAAAAAACACTGAAGCTTTCTTT CASSLQDGTLALKNTEAFF
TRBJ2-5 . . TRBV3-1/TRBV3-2 TGTGCCAGCAGCCAAGATCCCCTAGGGGGGGAAGAGACCCAGTACTTC CASSQDPLGGEETQYF
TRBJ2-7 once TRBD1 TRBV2 TGTGCCAGCAGTATTCGGGACAGGGTAGCCTACGAGCAGTACTTC CASSIRDRVAYEQYF
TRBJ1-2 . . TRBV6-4 TGTTCTTCCACAGGGCGCCCCAACTGGTATGGCTACACCTTC CSSTGRPNWYGYTF
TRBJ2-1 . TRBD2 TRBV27 TGTGCCAGCAGTTTACTCACTAGCGGTAGGGATGAGCAGTTCTTC CASSLLTSGRDEQFF
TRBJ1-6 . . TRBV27 TGTGCCAGCAGGTCTTCCCAGGGCTCACCCCTCCACTTT CASRSSQGSPLHF
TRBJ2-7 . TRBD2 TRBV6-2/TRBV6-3 TGTGCCAGCAGCTCTAGCGGGGGGAGCTCCTACGAGCAGTACTTC CASSSSGGSSYEQYF
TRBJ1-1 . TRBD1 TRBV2 TGTGCCAGCAGTAACCGACAGGGCGCGAAGATGAACACTGAAGCTTTCTTT CASSNRQGAKMNTEAFF
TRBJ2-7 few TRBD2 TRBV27 TGTGCCAGCAGGGTAGCGGGAGGGAGCTCCTACGAGCAGTACTTC CASRVAGGSSYEQYF
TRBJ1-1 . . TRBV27 TGTGCCAGCAGTTTGGCAGGGATGAACACTGAAGCTTTCTTT CASSLAGMNTEAFF
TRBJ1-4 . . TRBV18 TGTGCCAGCTCACCGCTCCGGGGGATGGATGAAAAACTGTTTTTT CASSPLRGMDEKLFF
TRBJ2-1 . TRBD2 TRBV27 TGTGCCAGCAGTCTCGGGACTAGCGGGAAAGCTGAGCAGTTCTTC CASSLGTSGKAEQFF
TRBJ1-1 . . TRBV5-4 TGTGCCAGCAGGCCCTCGGGAGGGACTGAAGCTTTCTTT CASRPSGGTEAFF
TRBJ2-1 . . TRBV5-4 TGTGCCAGCAGCTTGGACCAGTACAATGAGCAGTTCTTC CASSLDQYNEQFF
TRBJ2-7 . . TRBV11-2 TGTGCCAGCAGCTTCGGACAAACATACGAGCAGTACTTC CASSFGQTYEQYF
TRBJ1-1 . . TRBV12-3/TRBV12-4 TGTGCCAGCAGTTTACGGAACACTGAAGCTTTCTTT CASSLRNTEAFF
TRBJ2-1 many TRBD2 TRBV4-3 TGCGCCAGCAGCCAAGACTTGGGGGGGGGATCCAATGAGCAGTTCTTC CASSQDLGGGSNEQFF
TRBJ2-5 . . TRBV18 TGTGCCAGCTCACCACCGTACGGGGATGGAGAGACCCAGTACTTC CASSPPYGDGETQYF
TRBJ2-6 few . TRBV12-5 TGTGCTAGTGCCGAGGGTTCTGGGGCCAACGTCCTGACTTTC CASAEGSGANVLTF
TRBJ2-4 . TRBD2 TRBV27 TGTGCCAGCAGTCCCGGGACTAGGGGAGCCAAAAACATTCAGTACTTC CASSPGTRGAKNIQYF
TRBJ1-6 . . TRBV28 TGTGCCAGCAGTTTAACGGGAGTCGCAGGGTTAGGGTCACCCCTCCACTTT CASSLTGVAGLGSPLHF
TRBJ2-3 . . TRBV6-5 TGTGCCAGCAGTTGGACAGCTAGCACAGATACGCAGTATTTT CASSWTASTDTQYF
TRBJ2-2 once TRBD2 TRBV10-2 TGCGCCAGCACTAGCGGGGGAGGGGGGGAGCTGTTTTTT CASTSGGGGELFF
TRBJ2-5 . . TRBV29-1 TGCAGCGTTTTGGGCTACAGGGCTCGAGAGACCCAGTACTTC CSVLGYRARETQYF
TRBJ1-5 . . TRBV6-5 TGTGCCAGCAGTTACTCGAAGCATAACAATCAGCCCCAGCATTTT CASSYSKHNNQPQHF
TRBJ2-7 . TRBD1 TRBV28 TGTGCCAGCACCCACCCCTGGACAGGGGAATACGAGCAGTACTTC CASTHPWTGEYEQYF
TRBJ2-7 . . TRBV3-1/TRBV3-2 TGTGCCAGCAGCTTAGGGACAGGGTACCGGGAGGGCGAGCAGTACTTC CASSLGTGYREGEQYF
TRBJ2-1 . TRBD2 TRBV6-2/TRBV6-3 TGTGCCAGCAGTCGTAGCGGGAGTAGCGATGAGCAGTTCTTC CASSRSGSSDEQFF
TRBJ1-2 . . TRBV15 TGTGCCACCAGCAGAGATCTGGCAGACTATGGCTACACCTTC CATSRDLADYGYTF
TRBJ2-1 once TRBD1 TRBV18 TGTGCCAGCCTCTGGACTCAGGGGGACTACAATGAGCAGTTCTTC CASLWTQGDYNEQFF
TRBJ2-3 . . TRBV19 TGTGCCAGTAGTAGAGACCTCGGAGGGTACACAGATACGCAGTATTTT CASSRDLGGYTDTQYF
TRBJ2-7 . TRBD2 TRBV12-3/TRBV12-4 TGTGCCAGCAGTTTCCCGGGGGGCGAGCAGTACTTC CASSFPGGEQYF
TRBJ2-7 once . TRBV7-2 TGTGCCAGCAGACGAAACTTCGGGTCCTACGAGCAGTACTTC CASRRNFGSYEQYF
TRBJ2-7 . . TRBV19 TGTGCCAGTAGTATTAGTATGGGGCACGAGCAGTACTTC CASSISMGHEQYF
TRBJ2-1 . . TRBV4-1 TGCGCCAGCAGCCATCGGGACTCCCCTGAATACAGAGAGCAGTTCTTC CASSHRDSPEYREQFF
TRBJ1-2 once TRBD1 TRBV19 TGTGCCAGTAGTCCCGGGACAGCTTATGGCTACACCTTC CASSPGTAYGYTF
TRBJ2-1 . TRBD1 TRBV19 TGTGCCAGTAGTATACGAGGATGGATCGGGACAGCATACAATGAGCAGTTCTTC CASSIRGWIGTAYNEQFF
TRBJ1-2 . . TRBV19 TGTGCCAGTAGCCCGACAGGCTACTATGGCTACACCTTC CASSPTGYYGYTF
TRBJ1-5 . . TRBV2 TGTGCCAGCAGTAGAGGGGGGGCAAGTCAGCCCCAGCATTTT CASSRGGASQPQHF
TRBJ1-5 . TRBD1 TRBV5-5 TGTGCCAGCAGCCAACTTCCACAGGGGAGAGGGAACAATCAGCCCCAGCATTTT CASSQLPQGRGNNQPQHF